Given below is one TCR beta chain in context. These data originate in a study of blood T cell repertoires in COVID-19. About the research overall: Whether acute or convalescent, the COVID-19 samples came from the United States, Italy and Spain. From T cells, B-cell-depleted T cells, or PBMCs came the material, which was cDNA or gDNA.

CDR1 is SGHTA, CDR2 FQGNSA, per germline. J gave up 1 base and V 2 bases, and 2 bases lay outside the gene matches. CDR3 length equals 14 residues. How the authors handled the data: From reference gene primer amplification, estimates of nucleated cell counts were derived. Produced via immunoSEQ multiplex PCR; TCRdb's table is partial and in-frame only. V and J calls and clone size are those listed in that table; D and trimming were worked out from the DNA. The profile shows about 150,000 clones, under 90% of them singletons. The TCR originated in a human donor in a cohort sampled during active COVID-19. The chain joins TRBV7-2 to TRBJ2-7, with TRBD2 matching 7 bases. Sequenced input: peripheral blood. Here the CDR3 DNA reads TGTGCCAGCAGCTTACTAGCGGCATCCTACGAGCAGTACTTC. Residues: CASSLLAASYEQYF.